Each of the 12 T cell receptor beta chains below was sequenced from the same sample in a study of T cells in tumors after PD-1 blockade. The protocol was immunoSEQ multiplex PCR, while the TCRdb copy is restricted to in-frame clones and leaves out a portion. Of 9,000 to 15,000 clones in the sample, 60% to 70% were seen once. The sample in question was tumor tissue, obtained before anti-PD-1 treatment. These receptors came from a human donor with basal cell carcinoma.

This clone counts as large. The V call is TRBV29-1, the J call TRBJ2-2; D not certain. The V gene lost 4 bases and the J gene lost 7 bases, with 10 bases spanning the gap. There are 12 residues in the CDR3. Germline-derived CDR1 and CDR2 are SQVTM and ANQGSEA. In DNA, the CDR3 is TGCAGCGTTGGTGGATTTAGCGGGGAGCTGTTTTTT. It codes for CSVGGFSGELFF.

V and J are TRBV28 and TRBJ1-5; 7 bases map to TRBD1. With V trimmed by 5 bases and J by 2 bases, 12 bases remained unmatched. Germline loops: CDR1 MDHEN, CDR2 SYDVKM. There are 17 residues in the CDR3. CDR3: CASSPLEGARGNQPQHF. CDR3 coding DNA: TGTGCCAGCAGTCCCCTGGAGGGGGCTCGGGGCAATCAGCCCCAGCATTTT.

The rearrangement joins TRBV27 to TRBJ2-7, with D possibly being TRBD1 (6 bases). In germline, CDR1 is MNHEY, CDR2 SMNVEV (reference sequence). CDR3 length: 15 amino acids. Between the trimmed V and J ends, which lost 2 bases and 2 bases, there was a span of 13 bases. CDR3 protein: CASSLDRRDTYEQYF. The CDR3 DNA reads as TGTGCCAGCAGTTTAGACAGGCGTGACACCTACGAGCAGTACTTC.

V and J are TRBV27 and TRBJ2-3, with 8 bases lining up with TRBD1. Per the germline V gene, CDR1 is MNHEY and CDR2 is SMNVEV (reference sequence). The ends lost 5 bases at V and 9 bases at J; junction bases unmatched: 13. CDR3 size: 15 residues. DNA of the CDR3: TGTGCCAGCAGTACAGCAGGGGGCTCATGGGGGACGCAGTATTTT. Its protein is CASSTAGGSWGTQYF.

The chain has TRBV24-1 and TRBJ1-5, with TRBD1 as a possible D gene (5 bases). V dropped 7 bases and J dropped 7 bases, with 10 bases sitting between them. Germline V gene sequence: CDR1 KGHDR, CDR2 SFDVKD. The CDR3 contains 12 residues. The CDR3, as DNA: TGTGCCACCAGCCACGGGGGACAGCCCCAGCATTTT. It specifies CATSHGGQPQHF.

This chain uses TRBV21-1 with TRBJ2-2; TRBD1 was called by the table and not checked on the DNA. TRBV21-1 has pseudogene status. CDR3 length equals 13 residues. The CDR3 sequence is CAGPGQLTGELFF. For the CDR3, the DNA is TGTGCCGGACCGGGACAGCTCACCGGGGAGCTGTTTTTT.

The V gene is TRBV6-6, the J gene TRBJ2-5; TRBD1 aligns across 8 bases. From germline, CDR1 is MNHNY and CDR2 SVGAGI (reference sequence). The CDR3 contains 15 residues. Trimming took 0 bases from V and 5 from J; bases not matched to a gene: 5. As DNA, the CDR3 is TGTGCCAGCAGTTACTCGTCAGGGGGCAGGGAGACCCAGTACTTC. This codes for CASSYSSGGRETQYF.

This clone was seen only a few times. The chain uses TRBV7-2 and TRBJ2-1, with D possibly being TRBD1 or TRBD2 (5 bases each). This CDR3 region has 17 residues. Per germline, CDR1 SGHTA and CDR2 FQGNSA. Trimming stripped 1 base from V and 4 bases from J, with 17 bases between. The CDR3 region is CASSLGPGTSPYNEQFF. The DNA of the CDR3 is TGTGCCAGCAGCTTAGGCCCCGGGACGTCGCCGTACAATGAGCAGTTCTTC.

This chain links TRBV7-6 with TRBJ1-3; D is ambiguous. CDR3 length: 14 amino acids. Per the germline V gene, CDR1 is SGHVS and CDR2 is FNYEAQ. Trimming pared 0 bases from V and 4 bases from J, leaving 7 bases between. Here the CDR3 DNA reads TGTGCCAGCAGCTTAGCAGGGAGCGGAAACACCATATATTTT. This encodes CASSLAGSGNTIYF.

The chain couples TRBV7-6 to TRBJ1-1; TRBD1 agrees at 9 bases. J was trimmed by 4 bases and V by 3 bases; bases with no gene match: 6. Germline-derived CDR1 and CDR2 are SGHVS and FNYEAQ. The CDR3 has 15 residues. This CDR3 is CASSLTGQGTTEAFF. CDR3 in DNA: TGTGCCAGCAGCTTGACGGGACAGGGTACCACTGAAGCTTTCTTT.

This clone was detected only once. CDR3 DNA: TGTGCCAGCAGTGACAACAGCGGCTACGAGCAGTACTTC. It encodes CASSDNSGYEQYF. The V gene is TRBV2, the J gene TRBJ2-7; D may be TRBD2 (5 bases). V was pared by 3 bases and J by 3 bases, with 9 bases between. Per germline, CDR1 SNHLY and CDR2 FYNNEI. The CDR3 runs to 13 residues.

The CDR3 nucleotides read TGCGCCAGCAGCTTAGAGCGGCCATCCTACAATGAGCAGTTCTTC. This gives the protein CASSLERPSYNEQFF. The chain couples TRBV5-1 to TRBJ2-1; tentatively, D is TRBD2 (5 bases). The V end lost 2 bases, the J end lost 1 base, and 10 bases lay between the germline ends. Germline assignment: CDR1 SGHRS and CDR2 YFSETQ. This CDR3 is 15 amino acids long.